This TCR beta chain was retrieved from a study of shared clonotypes between healthy human individuals. Every subset had its genomic DNA shared out evenly among several immunoSEQ plates. Assay used: immunoSEQ multiplex PCR; TCRdb lists only in-frame clones, some missing. Seen here are roughly 500,000 clones, more than 75% observed once, and the top ten hold around 12%. The CDR3 length is 14 residues. Germline V gene data show CDR1 as SGDLS and CDR2 as YYNGEE. V shed 0 bases and J shed 8 bases, with 12 bases lying between them. The sequence was obtained from a woman aged 40 to 55 in good health. Some clones in this sample may be carry-over from other donors' samples. The specimen sequenced was PBMCs. The chain is built from TRBV9 and TRBJ2-1, with a tentative D call TRBD2 (6 bases). DNA of the CDR3: TGTGCCAGCAGCGTAGCACGGAGGGCCGATGAGCAGTTCTTC. Translating it yields CASSVARRADEQFF. Drawing the rest from reference TRBV9 and TRBJ2-1, the complete variable domain is DSGVTQTPKHLITATGQRVTLRCSPRSGDLSVYWYQQSLDQGLQFLIQYYNGEERAKGNILERFSAQQFPDLHSELNLSSLELGDSALYFCASSVARRADEQFFGPGTRLTVL.